This entry lists 5 T cell receptor beta chains sequenced from one sample in a study of T cells in Graves' hyperthyroidism and ophthalmopathy (dated by TCRdb to 2018 to 2020). Library preparation was by multiplex PCR. Sequenced on an Illumina HiSeq 2000. The TCR beta CDR3 regions were amplified from the RNA transcripts. For the first round of RT-PCR on the TCR CDR3, the HTBI primer set was used together with the Qiagen OneStep RT-PCR kit. TCRdb trimmed the raw reads at Q25, called clones with MiXCR and kept productive beta chains. A single entry per CDR3 protein holds the most common genes and DNA from its merged rows. The sample includes approximately 400,000 distinct CDR3 sequences, with approximately 12% observed a single time. The top ten hold about 20% of the sample. The source material was blood. These receptors came from a man aged 30-40 years with Graves' hyperthyroidism that later progressed to Graves' ophthalmopathy.

The chain links TRBV9 to TRBJ1-2, with 8 positions matching TRBD1. The CDR3 runs 16 residues. Germline lookup yields CDR1 SGDLS and CDR2 YYNGEE. The junction had 15 bases not matched to a gene; V was cut back by 4 bases and J by 7 bases. CDR3 DNA: TGTGCCAGCAGCCATCCCAGACAGGGGTTGGAGGGTGGCTACACCTTC. Translation gives CASSHPRQGLEGGYTF.

This clonotype was observed a few times. This sequence joins TRBV20-1 and TRBJ2-3, with 9 bases fitting TRBD1. Germline V gene lookup returns CDR1 DFQATT and CDR2 SNEGSKA (reference sequence). The V and J ends lost 2 bases and 4 bases, in that order; junction bases with no gene match: 13. This CDR3 has 17 amino acids. CDR3 nucleotides: TGCAGTGCTAGAAACAGGGGGCGGATTAGTGGATCAGATACGCAGTATTTT. Its protein product is CSARNRGRISGSDTQYF.

This clonotype was recorded at least ten times. V is TRBV28 and J is TRBJ2-5; perhaps D is TRBD1 or TRBD2 (7 bases each). This CDR3 contains 17 residues. CDR1 is MDHEN and CDR2 is SYDVKM in the germline V gene. V was cut by 3 bases and J by 1 base, with 18 bases left in between. CDR3 loop: CASSFVQGGKFQETQYF. CDR3 coding DNA: TGTGCCAGCAGTTTCGTCCAGGGGGGGAAGTTCCAAGAGACCCAGTACTTC.

This clonotype has a count of ten or more. The DNA for the CDR3 is TGTGCCAGCAGTTCAGCGGGGGACCTCACAGATACGCAGTATTTT. Its translation is CASSSAGDLTDTQYF. The chain joins TRBV6-1 to TRBJ2-3; 8 bases agree with TRBD2. The CDR3 sequence is 15 residues long. Unmatched junction bases numbered 6, after V lost 5 bases and J lost 2 bases. The germline V gene has CDR1 MNHNS and CDR2 SASEGT.

This clonotype was found a few times. The V call is TRBV4-2, the J call TRBJ2-7; 12 bases line up with TRBD2. The CDR3 has 19 residues. Trimming removed 0 bases from V and 2 bases from J; junction bases left unmatched: 11. Per germline, CDR1 LGHNA and CDR2 YNFKEQ. CDR3 sequence reads: CASSQDQLAGGATPYEQYF. The CDR3 coding sequence is TGTGCCAGCAGCCAAGATCAACTAGCGGGGGGCGCGACTCCCTACGAGCAGTACTTC.